Below, 23 T cell receptor beta chains from the same sample are listed, as sequenced in a study of blood T cell repertoires in COVID-19. TCRdb's copy holds only in-frame clones and misses some; the assay was immunoSEQ multiplex PCR. The table shows about 76,000 clones, with 80% to 90% occurring only once. Sequenced: peripheral blood. Source of these receptors: a man aged 50 or older with active COVID-19.

This clone occurred once. The V gene is TRBV29-1, the J gene TRBJ1-5; 8 bases map to TRBD1. Germline V lookup: CDR1 SQVTM, CDR2 ANQGSEA. This CDR3 comprises 13 residues. Losses at the gene ends were 6 bases for V and 5 bases for J; bases not matched to a gene: 6. The CDR3 DNA sequence: TGCAGCGTATCGACAGGGGAGTATCAGCCCCAGCATTTT. Protein: CSVSTGEYQPQHF.

The CDR3 here is CASSQPSGRGSNEQFF. As DNA, the CDR3 is TGCGCCAGCAGCCAGCCTAGCGGGAGAGGTAGCAATGAGCAGTTCTTC. This sequence joins TRBV4-3 and TRBJ2-1; 10 nucleotides line up with TRBD2. The CDR3 sequence is 16 residues long. V was pared by 3 bases and J by 6 bases, with 8 bases of the junction left unmatched. Germline V CDR1 and CDR2: LGHNA, YSLEER.

The rearrangement links TRBV6-2 or TRBV6-3 to TRBJ2-1, with 12 bases that match TRBD2. The CDR3 runs to 17 residues. The germline CDR1 and CDR2 sequences are MNHEY and SVGEGT. With 2 bases clipped from V and 0 bases from J, the junction kept 2 bases outside the gene matches. Here the CDR3 DNA reads TGTGCCAGCAGTTACGGACTAGCGGGGCTCTCCTACAATGAGCAGTTCTTC. This codes for CASSYGLAGLSYNEQFF.

The V and J genes are TRBV28 and TRBJ1-2, with D possibly being TRBD1 (5 bases). With 6 bases removed from V and 7 bases from J, the gap between germline ends came to 21 bases. Germline CDR1 and CDR2: MDHEN and SYDVKM. The CDR3 spans 15 residues. The CDR3: CASRVGHVLGSGYTF. Written as DNA, the CDR3 is TGTGCCAGCAGGGTCGGACACGTCCTGGGCAGTGGCTACACCTTC.

In its sample, this clone was seen once. The gene calls are TRBV28 and TRBJ1-2; TRBD1 matches 8 bases. V lost 7 bases to trimming and J lost 8 bases; unmatched junction nucleotides: 12. The CDR3 spans 14 residues. Germline CDR1 MDHEN, CDR2 SYDVKM. CDR3 region: CASNPGQGTEGYTF. CDR3 nucleotides: TGTGCCAGCAACCCTGGACAGGGAACTGAGGGCTACACCTTC.

This clone occurred a few times. The gene calls are TRBV7-9 and TRBJ2-1, with D unclear. Per germline, CDR1 SEHNR and CDR2 FQNEAQ (reference sequence). V was shortened by 5 bases and J by 4 bases, with 6 bases between the two germline ends. The CDR3 extends over 12 amino acids. The DNA of the CDR3 is TGTGCCAGCAGCCCCCAGTACAATGAGCAGTTCTTC. Residues: CASSPQYNEQFF.

V usage is TRBV6-5 and J usage is TRBJ2-2; 8 bases match TRBD1. The germline gives CDR1 MNHEY, CDR2 SVGAGI. The CDR3 runs to 14 residues. With V trimmed by 8 bases and J by 3 bases, 5 bases remained unmatched. The CDR3 loop is CASQTGVYTGELFF. In nucleotides, the CDR3 is TGTGCCAGCCAGACAGGGGTGTACACCGGGGAGCTGTTTTTT.

This chain uses TRBV4-1 with TRBJ2-3, with 7 nucleotides matching TRBD1. The germline gives CDR1 MGHRA, CDR2 YSYEKL. The trim removed 1 base at V and 2 bases at J, leaving 9 bases unmatched. This CDR3 contains 17 residues. The CDR3 is CASSQGPTGDPTDTQYF. CDR3 in DNA: TGCGCCAGCAGCCAAGGGCCCACAGGGGACCCCACAGATACGCAGTATTTT.

This clone was recorded only once. The rearrangement links TRBV27 to TRBJ1-2; TRBD1 agrees at 7 bases. CDR1 is MNHEY and CDR2 is SMNVEV in the germline V gene (reference sequence). V gave up 6 bases and J gave up 4 bases; unmatched junction bases: 8. The CDR3 covers 14 residues. DNA for the CDR3: TGTGCCAGCAGCGTCGGGACAGCGGGCTATGGCTACACCTTC. Encoded protein: CASSVGTAGYGYTF.

The chain couples TRBV5-1 to TRBJ2-1; 7 bases line up with TRBD2. Germline V CDR1 and CDR2: SGHRS, YFSETQ. CDR3 length equals 15 residues. V lost 3 bases to trimming and J lost 0 bases; unmatched junction nucleotides: 3. The CDR3 sequence: CASSYGGGSYNEQFF. The CDR3 DNA reads as TGCGCCAGCAGCTATGGCGGGGGCTCCTACAATGAGCAGTTCTTC.

Only a few counts were recorded for this clone. The chain combines TRBV5-8 with TRBJ1-5, with a tentative D call TRBD1 (5 bases). V lost 4 bases to trimming and J lost 4 bases, with 15 bases between them. Germline V gene sequence: CDR1 SGHTS, CDR2 YDEGEE. The CDR3 loop spans 15 amino acids. CDR3 in DNA: TGTGCCAGCAGCGGGGGGATATTTGGGAATCAGCCCCAGCATTTT. This gives the protein CASSGGIFGNQPQHF.

The V call is TRBV29-1, the J call TRBJ1-2, with 9 bases aligning to TRBD1. The trim removed 2 bases at V and 4 bases at J, leaving 8 bases unmatched. The CDR3 contains 15 residues. CDR1 and CDR2 from the germline V gene are SQVTM and ANQGSEA. The CDR3 spells CSVESLGQGSYGYTF. The CDR3 coding sequence is TGCAGCGTTGAAAGCCTGGGACAGGGAAGCTATGGCTACACCTTC.

The genes are TRBV6-5 and TRBJ2-7, with a tentative D call TRBD2 (7 bases). Germline values: CDR1 MNHEY, CDR2 SVGAGI. The CDR3 runs 15 residues. Trimming removed 2 bases at V and 1 base at J, with 12 bases between. The CDR3 DNA reads as TGTGCCAGCAGTTACAGGCGGGGGCCTTCCTACGAGCAGTACTTC. Translating gives CASSYRRGPSYEQYF.

The V gene is TRBV7-2, the J gene TRBJ2-1; D gene uncertain. In germline, CDR1 is SGHTA, CDR2 FQGNSA. CDR3 length equals 15 residues. V dropped 5 bases and J dropped 3 bases, with 14 bases sitting between them. CDR3 amino acids: CASSEITGLYNEQFF. The CDR3 DNA sequence: TGTGCCAGCAGCGAAATCACTGGTCTCTACAATGAGCAGTTCTTC.

The V and J genes are TRBV7-6 and TRBJ2-1; 12 positions agree with TRBD2. The CDR3 loop spans 16 amino acids. V was pared by 5 bases and J by 4 bases, with 6 bases of the junction left unmatched. Per germline, CDR1 SGHVS and CDR2 FNYEAQ. CDR3 DNA: TGTGCCAGCAGCGCACGGACTAGCGGGAATTACAATGAGCAGTTCTTC. Amino acids: CASSARTSGNYNEQFF.

This chain uses TRBV2 with TRBJ2-2, with 8 bases matching TRBD1. The germline CDR1 and CDR2 sequences are SNHLY and FYNNEI. The trim removed 6 bases at V and 3 bases at J, leaving 3 bases unmatched. The CDR3 is made up of 14 amino acids. CDR3 nucleotides: TGTGCCAGCAGGGGACAGGTGGACACCGGGGAGCTGTTTTTT. Translating it yields CASRGQVDTGELFF.

The CDR3 DNA reads as TGTGCCAGCAGAACTAGCGGGAGTTACAATGAGCAGTTCTTC. This sequence encodes CASRTSGSYNEQFF. V and J are TRBV6-5 and TRBJ2-1; 11 bases map to TRBD2. CDR3 length: 14 residues. Trimming at V came to 6 bases and at J to 4 bases, leaving 2 bases not matched to a gene. Germline CDR1 and CDR2: MNHEY and SVGAGI.

The chain joins TRBV3-1 (or the pseudogene TRBV3-2) to TRBJ2-3; 9 bases agree with TRBD2. V trimming: 1 base; J trimming: 3 bases; junction bases outside the gene matches: 8. This CDR3 has 17 amino acids. Per germline, CDR1 LGHDT and CDR2 YNNKEL (reference sequence). CDR3 residues: CASSQASGGPGTDTQYF. The CDR3 coding sequence is TGTGCCAGCAGCCAAGCCAGCGGGGGGCCTGGTACAGATACGCAGTATTTT.

The J gene is TRBJ1-1, the V gene TRBV29-1, with TRBD1 identical over 11 bases. After removal of 8 bases from V and 6 bases from J, the junction contained 5 bases not matched to a gene. There are 12 residues in the CDR3. Germline V gene sequence: CDR1 SQVTM, CDR2 ANQGSEA. The CDR3 reads CSHGQGASEAFF. For the CDR3, the DNA is TGCAGCCACGGACAGGGGGCATCTGAAGCTTTCTTT.

The count of this clone is one. The chain is built from TRBV6-5 and TRBJ1-1; TRBD1 matches 8 bases. The J segment lost 4 bases and the V segment lost 6 bases, leaving 7 bases of the junction unmatched. The length of the CDR3 is 14 residues. Germline V gene data show CDR1 as MNHEY and CDR2 as SVGAGI. CDR3 loop: CASRRTGPGTEAFF. The CDR3 nucleotides read TGTGCCAGCAGACGGACAGGGCCGGGCACTGAAGCTTTCTTT.

The chain couples TRBV11-2 to TRBJ2-7, with D hard to call. Per the germline V gene, CDR1 is SGHAT and CDR2 is FQNNGV. Between the trimmed V and J ends, which lost 5 bases and 3 bases, there was a span of 5 bases. The CDR3 totals 11 residues. CDR3 sequence (DNA): TGTGCCAGCAGCCTAAACTACGAGCAGTACTTC. Translated, it gives CASSLNYEQYF.

The chain has TRBV7-6 and TRBJ2-7; 9 bases agree with TRBD2. From germline, CDR1 is SGHVS and CDR2 FNYEAQ. V lost 1 base and J lost 3; bases outside the gene matches: 10. The CDR3 is 17 amino acids. In DNA, the CDR3 is TGTGCCAGCAGCTTAGAGGAGACGGGTAGCGGGAGCTACGAGCAGTACTTC. It translates to CASSLEETGSGSYEQYF.

CDR3 in DNA: TGCGCCAGCACTACGGGTCGTCCGGGACAGGGGCATGAAAAACTGTTTTTT. Its protein is CASTTGRPGQGHEKLFF. The gene calls are TRBV4-1 and TRBJ1-4; 10 bases agree with TRBD1. This CDR3 has 17 residues. CDR1 and CDR2 from the germline V gene are MGHRA and YSYEKL. The junction had 14 bases not matched to a gene; V was cut back by 7 bases and J by 6 bases.